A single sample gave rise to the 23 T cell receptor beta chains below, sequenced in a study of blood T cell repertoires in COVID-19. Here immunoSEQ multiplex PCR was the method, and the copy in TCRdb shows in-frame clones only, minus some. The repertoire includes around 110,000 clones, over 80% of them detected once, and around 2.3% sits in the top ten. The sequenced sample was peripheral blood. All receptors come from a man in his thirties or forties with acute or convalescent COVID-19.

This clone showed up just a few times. The CDR3 coding sequence is TGTGCCAGCAGTCGTAGCGGGAGCGAAACAGATACGCAGTATTTT. Encoded protein: CASSRSGSETDTQYF. The chain recombines TRBV6-5 with TRBJ2-3; TRBD2 matches at 9 bases. Germline CDR1 is MNHEY and CDR2 is SVGAGI. This CDR3 region has 15 residues. The junction had 6 bases not matched to a gene; V was cut back by 5 bases and J by 3 bases.

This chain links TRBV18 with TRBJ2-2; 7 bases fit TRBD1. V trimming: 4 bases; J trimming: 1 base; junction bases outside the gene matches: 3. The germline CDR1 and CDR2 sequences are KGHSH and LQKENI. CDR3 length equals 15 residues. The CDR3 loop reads CASSLRTGNTGELFF. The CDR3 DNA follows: TGTGCCAGCTCACTACGGACAGGGAACACCGGGGAGCTGTTTTTT. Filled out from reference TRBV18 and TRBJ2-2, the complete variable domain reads NAGVMQNPRHLVRRRGQEARLRCSPMKGHSHVYWYRQLPEEGLKFMVYLQKENIIDESGMPKERFSAEFPKEGPSILRIQQVVRGDSAAYFCASSLRTGNTGELFFGEGSRLTVL.

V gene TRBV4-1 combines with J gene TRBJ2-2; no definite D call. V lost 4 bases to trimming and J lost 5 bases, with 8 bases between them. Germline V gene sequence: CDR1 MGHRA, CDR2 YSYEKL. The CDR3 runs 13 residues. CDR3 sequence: CASSLYGTGELFF. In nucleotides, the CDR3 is TGCGCCAGCAGCCTCTACGGGACCGGGGAGCTGTTTTTT.

CDR3 loop: CASTLTRRDVPYEQYF. The CDR3, as DNA: TGCGCCAGCACCTTGACTAGACGGGACGTACCCTACGAGCAGTACTTC. The chain employs TRBV4-3 and TRBJ2-7; D perhaps matches TRBD2 (6 bases). Germline CDR1 and CDR2: LGHNA and YSLEER. The CDR3 has 16 residues. Trimming removed 7 bases at V and 2 bases at J, with 21 bases between.

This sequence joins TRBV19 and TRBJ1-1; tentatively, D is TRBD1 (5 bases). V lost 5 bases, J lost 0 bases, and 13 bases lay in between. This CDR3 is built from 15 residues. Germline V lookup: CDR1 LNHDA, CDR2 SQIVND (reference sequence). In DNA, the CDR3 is TGTGCCAGTAGTCCCCGGGCAGGGATGAACACTGAAGCTTTCTTT. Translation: CASSPRAGMNTEAFF.

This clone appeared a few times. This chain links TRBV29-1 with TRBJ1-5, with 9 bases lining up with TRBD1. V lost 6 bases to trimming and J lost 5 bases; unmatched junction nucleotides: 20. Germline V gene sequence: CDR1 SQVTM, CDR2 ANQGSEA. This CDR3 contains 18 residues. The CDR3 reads CSVHVWRTGDSFDQPQHF. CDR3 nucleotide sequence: TGCAGCGTCCACGTCTGGCGGACAGGGGATAGTTTCGATCAGCCCCAGCATTTT. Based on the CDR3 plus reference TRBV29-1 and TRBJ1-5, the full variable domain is SAVISQKPSRDICQRGTSLTIQCQVDSQVTMMFWYRQQPGQSLTLIATANQGSEATYESGFVIDKFPISRPNLTFSTLTVSNMSPEDSSIYLCSVHVWRTGDSFDQPQHFGDGTRLSIL.

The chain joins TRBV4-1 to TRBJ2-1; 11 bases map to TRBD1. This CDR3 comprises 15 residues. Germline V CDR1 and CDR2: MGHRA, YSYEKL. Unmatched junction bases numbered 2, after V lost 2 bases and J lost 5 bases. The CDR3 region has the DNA TGCGCCAGCAGCCAATCGGGACAGGGGGACAATGAGCAGTTCTTC. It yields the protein CASSQSGQGDNEQFF.

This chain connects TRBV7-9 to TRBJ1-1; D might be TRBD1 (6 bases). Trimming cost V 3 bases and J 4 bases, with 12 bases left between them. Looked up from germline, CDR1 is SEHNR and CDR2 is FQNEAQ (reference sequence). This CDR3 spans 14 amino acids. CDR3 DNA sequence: TGTGCCAGCAGCTTCGGGGGGCCGGGCACTGAAGCTTTCTTT. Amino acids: CASSFGGPGTEAFF.

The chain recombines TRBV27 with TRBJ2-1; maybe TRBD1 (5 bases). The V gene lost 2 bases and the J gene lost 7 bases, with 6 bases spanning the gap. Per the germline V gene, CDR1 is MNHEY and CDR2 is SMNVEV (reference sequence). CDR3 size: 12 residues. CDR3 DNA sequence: TGTGCCAGCAGTTTACCAGGGAATGAGCAGTTCTTC. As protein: CASSLPGNEQFF.

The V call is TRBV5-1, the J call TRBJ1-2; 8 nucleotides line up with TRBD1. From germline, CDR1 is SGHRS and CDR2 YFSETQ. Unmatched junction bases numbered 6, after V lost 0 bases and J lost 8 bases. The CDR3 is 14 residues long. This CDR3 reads CASSLAQGAEGYTF. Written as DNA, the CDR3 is TGCGCCAGCAGCTTGGCTCAGGGGGCTGAGGGCTACACCTTC.

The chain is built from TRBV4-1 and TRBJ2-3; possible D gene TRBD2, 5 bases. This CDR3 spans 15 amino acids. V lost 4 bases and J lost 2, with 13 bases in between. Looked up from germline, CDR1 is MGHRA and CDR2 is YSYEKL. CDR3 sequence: CASSLRADLTDTQYF. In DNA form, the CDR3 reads TGCGCCAGCAGCCTAAGAGCGGACCTCACAGATACGCAGTATTTT.

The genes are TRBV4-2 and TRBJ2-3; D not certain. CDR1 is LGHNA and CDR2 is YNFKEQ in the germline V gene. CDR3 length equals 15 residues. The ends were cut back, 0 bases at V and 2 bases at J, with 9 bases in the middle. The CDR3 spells CASSQEETHTDTQYF. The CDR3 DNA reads TGTGCCAGCAGCCAAGAGGAGACCCACACAGATACGCAGTATTTT.

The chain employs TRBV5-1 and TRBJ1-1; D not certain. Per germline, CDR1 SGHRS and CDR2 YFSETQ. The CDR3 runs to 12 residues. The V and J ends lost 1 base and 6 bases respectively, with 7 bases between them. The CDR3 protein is CASSLYGPEAFF. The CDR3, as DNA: TGCGCCAGCAGCTTGTATGGCCCTGAAGCTTTCTTT.

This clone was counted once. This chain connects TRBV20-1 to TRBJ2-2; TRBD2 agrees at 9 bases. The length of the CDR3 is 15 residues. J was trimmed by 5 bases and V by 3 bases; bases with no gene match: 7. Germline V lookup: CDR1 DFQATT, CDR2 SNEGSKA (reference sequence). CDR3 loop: CSASARGGRTGELFF. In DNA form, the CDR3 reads TGCAGTGCTAGTGCGCGGGGGGGCCGGACCGGGGAGCTGTTTTTT.

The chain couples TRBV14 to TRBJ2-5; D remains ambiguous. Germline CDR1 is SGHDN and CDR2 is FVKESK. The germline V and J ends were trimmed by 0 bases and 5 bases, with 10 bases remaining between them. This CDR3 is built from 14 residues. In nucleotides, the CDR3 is TGTGCCAGCAGCCAAGACAACCTGAGGGAGACCCAGTACTTC. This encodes CASSQDNLRETQYF. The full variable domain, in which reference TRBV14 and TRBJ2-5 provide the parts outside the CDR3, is EAGVTQFPSHSVIEKGQTVTLRCDPISGHDNLYWYRRVMGKEIKFLLHFVKESKQDESGMPNNRFLAERTGGTYSTLKVQPAELEDSGVYFCASSQDNLRETQYFGPGTRLLVL.

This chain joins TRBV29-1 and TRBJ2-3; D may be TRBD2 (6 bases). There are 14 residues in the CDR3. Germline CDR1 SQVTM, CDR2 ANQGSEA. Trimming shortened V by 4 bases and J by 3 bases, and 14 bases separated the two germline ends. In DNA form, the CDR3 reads TGCAGCGTTGCGGGACTCAGGATTACAGATACGCAGTATTTT. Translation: CSVAGLRITDTQYF.

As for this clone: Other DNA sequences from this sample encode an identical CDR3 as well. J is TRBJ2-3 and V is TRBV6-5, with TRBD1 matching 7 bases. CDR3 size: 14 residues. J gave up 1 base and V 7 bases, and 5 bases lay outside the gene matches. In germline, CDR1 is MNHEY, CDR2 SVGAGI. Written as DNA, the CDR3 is TGTGCCAGCACACGGGACAGAGGCACAGATACGCAGTATTTT. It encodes CASTRDRGTDTQYF.

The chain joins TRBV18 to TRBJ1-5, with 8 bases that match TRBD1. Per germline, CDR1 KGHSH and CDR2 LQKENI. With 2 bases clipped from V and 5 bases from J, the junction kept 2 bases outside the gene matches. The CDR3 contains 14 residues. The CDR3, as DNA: TGTGCCAGCTCACCAAACAGGGGGTATCAGCCCCAGCATTTT. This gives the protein CASSPNRGYQPQHF. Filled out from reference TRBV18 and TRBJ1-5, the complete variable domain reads NAGVMQNPRHLVRRRGQEARLRCSPMKGHSHVYWYRQLPEEGLKFMVYLQKENIIDESGMPKERFSAEFPKEGPSILRIQQVVRGDSAAYFCASSPNRGYQPQHFGDGTRLSIL.

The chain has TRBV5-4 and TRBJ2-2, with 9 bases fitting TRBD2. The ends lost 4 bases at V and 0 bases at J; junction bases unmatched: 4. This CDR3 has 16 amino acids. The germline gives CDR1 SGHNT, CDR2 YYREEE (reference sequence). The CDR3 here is CASSELAGANTGELFF. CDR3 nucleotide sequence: TGTGCCAGCAGCGAATTAGCGGGGGCGAACACCGGGGAGCTGTTTTTT.

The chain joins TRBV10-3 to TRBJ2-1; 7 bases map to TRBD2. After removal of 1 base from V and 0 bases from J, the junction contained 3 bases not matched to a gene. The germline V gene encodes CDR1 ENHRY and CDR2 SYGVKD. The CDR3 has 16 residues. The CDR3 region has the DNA TGTGCCATCAGTGAGTTAGCGGGCCCCTCCTACAATGAGCAGTTCTTC. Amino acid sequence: CAISELAGPSYNEQFF.

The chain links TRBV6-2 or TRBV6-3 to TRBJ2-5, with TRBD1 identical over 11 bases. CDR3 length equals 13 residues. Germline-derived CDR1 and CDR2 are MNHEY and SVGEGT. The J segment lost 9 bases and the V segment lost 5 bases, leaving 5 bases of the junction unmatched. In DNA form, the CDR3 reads TGTGCCAGCAGTCTCTGGGACAGGGGGGCCCAGTACTTC. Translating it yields CASSLWDRGAQYF.

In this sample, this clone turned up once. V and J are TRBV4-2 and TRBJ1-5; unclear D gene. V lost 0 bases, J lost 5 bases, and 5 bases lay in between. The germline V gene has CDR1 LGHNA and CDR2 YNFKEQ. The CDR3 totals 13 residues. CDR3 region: CASSQEWHQPQHF. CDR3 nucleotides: TGTGCCAGCAGCCAAGAGTGGCATCAGCCCCAGCATTTT.

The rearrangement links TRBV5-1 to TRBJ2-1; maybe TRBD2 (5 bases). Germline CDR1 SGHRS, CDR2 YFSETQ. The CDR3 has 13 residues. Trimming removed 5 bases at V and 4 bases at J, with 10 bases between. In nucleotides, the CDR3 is TGCGCCAGCAGGGGAGTCGCGTACAATGAGCAGTTCTTC. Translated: CASRGVAYNEQFF.